A single sample is the source of the 26 T cell receptor beta chains below, sequenced in a study of shared clonotypes between healthy human individuals. Sequencing used immunoSEQ multiplex PCR; TCRdb keeps in-frame clones, though not all of them. Here the sample spans about 480,000 clones, 70% to 80% being singletons. Material: PBMCs. Receptors originate from a woman in her thirties or forties in good health. Some clones in this sample may be carry-over from other donors' samples.

The rearrangement links TRBV19 to TRBJ1-2, with 9 bases matching TRBD1. The CDR3 has 14 amino acids. Trimming took 6 bases from V and 3 from J; bases not matched to a gene: 5. Germline CDR1 is LNHDA and CDR2 is SQIVND (reference sequence). The CDR3 bases are TGTGCCAGTAGAAGGACAGGGGAATACTATGGCTACACCTTC. It is translated as CASRRTGEYYGYTF.

This clone was seen many times. Other nucleotide sequences from this sample produce the same CDR3. The chain employs TRBV9 and TRBJ2-7; 8 bases are shared with TRBD1. CDR1 is SGDLS and CDR2 is YYNGEE in the germline V gene. This CDR3 has 14 amino acids. The trim removed 4 bases at V and 4 bases at J, leaving 7 bases unmatched. The CDR3 coding sequence is TGTGCCAGCAGCCCCCGGACAGGGAATTACGAGCAGTACTTC. Translating it yields CASSPRTGNYEQYF.

As to this clone: This sample includes further DNA sequences coding for the same CDR3. V gene TRBV28 combines with J gene TRBJ2-1, with 11 bases lining up with TRBD2. Germline-derived CDR1 and CDR2 are MDHEN and SYDVKM. There are 15 residues in the CDR3. Losses at the gene ends were 6 bases for V and 4 bases for J; bases not matched to a gene: 5. The CDR3 DNA reads TGTGCCAGCAGCTTAGCGGGAGGGGCATACAATGAGCAGTTCTTC. The encoded protein is CASSLAGGAYNEQFF.

The V call is TRBV6-5, the J call TRBJ2-5; the D is unclear. Germline loops: CDR1 MNHEY, CDR2 SVGAGI. Trimming pared 1 base from V and 5 bases from J, leaving 14 bases between. This CDR3 is 15 amino acids long. DNA for the CDR3: TGTGCCAGCAGTTACTACTCGGACCGATGGGAGACCCAGTACTTC. Translating it yields CASSYYSDRWETQYF.

V is TRBV19 and J is TRBJ2-7; TRBD1 matches 7 bases. With 4 bases clipped from V and 4 bases from J, the junction kept 13 bases outside the gene matches. Per the germline V gene, CDR1 is LNHDA and CDR2 is SQIVND (reference sequence). The CDR3 spans 16 residues. CDR3: CASSRNPGQLGYEQYF. The CDR3 region has the DNA TGTGCCAGTAGTAGGAACCCGGGACAGCTAGGGTACGAGCAGTACTTC.

Note on this clone: One end of the junction does not line up with germline, which may come from a read error. The chain combines TRBV7-3 with TRBJ2-1, with D perhaps TRBD2 (6 bases). The CDR3 spans 16 residues. Germline V gene sequence: CDR1 SGHTA, CDR2 FQGTGA. The CDR3: CASSRQPTPPLAGSVF. CDR3 DNA sequence: TGTGCCAGCAGCCGACAACCGACTCCCCCTCTAGCCGGGAGCGTCTTC.

Details on this clone: Other nucleotide sequences from this sample produce the same CDR3. J is TRBJ2-5 and V is TRBV29-1; D might be TRBD1 (7 bases). Trimming took 3 bases from V and 11 from J, leaving 16 bases between them. From germline, CDR1 is SQVTM and CDR2 ANQGSEA. CDR3 size: 12 residues. The CDR3 sequence is CSVEEGAGEQYF. The CDR3, as DNA: TGCAGCGTTGAGGAGGGGGCCGGGGAGCAGTACTTC.

The V and J genes are TRBV19 and TRBJ2-3; D may be TRBD2 (6 bases). The germline CDR1 and CDR2 sequences are LNHDA and SQIVND (reference sequence). The CDR3 extends over 14 amino acids. Trimming removed 3 bases at V and 3 bases at J, with 10 bases between. The CDR3 sequence is CASSIPGLTDTQYF. DNA of the CDR3: TGTGCCAGTAGTATCCCGGGACTGACAGATACGCAGTATTTT.

This clone was counted at least ten times. J is TRBJ2-1 and V is TRBV5-1; D possibly corresponds to TRBD1 (6 bases). V shed 4 bases and J shed 1 base, with 9 bases lying between them. Germline V gives CDR1 SGHRS, CDR2 YFSETQ. This CDR3 contains 14 residues. CDR3 sequence reads: CASSEGTSYNEQFF. The CDR3 DNA is TGCGCCAGCAGCGAAGGGACATCCTACAATGAGCAGTTCTTC.

The sample holds a few counts of this clone. The chain uses TRBV30 and TRBJ1-4; possibly TRBD1 for D (5 bases). This CDR3 region has 14 residues. Germline CDR1 reads GTSNPN; CDR2 reads SVGIG (reference sequence). CDR3 region: CASRPGRSNEKLFF. CDR3 in DNA: TGTGCTTCCCGGCCGGGACGGAGTAATGAAAAACTGTTTTTT.

This chain uses TRBV11-2 with TRBJ2-1; TRBD1 is a possible D gene (6 bases). There are 17 residues in the CDR3. V lost 0 bases to trimming and J lost 1 base, with 13 bases between them. CDR1 is SGHAT, CDR2 FQNNGV, per germline. CDR3 region: CASSLDRGTGSYNEQFF. DNA for the CDR3: TGTGCCAGCAGCTTAGATCGGGGAACAGGGTCCTACAATGAGCAGTTCTTC.

This chain uses TRBV6-1 with TRBJ2-7; D is unresolved. In germline, CDR1 is MNHNS, CDR2 SASEGT. The CDR3 totals 14 residues. The ends were cut back, 0 bases at V and 7 bases at J, with 13 bases in the middle. The CDR3: CASSEAFGEREQYF. CDR3 nucleotide sequence: TGTGCCAGCAGTGAAGCGTTCGGTGAGCGTGAGCAGTACTTC.

The CDR3 sequence is CAISEASGDNEQFF. CDR3 in DNA: TGTGCCATCAGTGAGGCTAGCGGGGACAATGAGCAGTTCTTC. The genes are TRBV10-3 and TRBJ2-1; 9 positions match TRBD2. Germline V gene lookup returns CDR1 ENHRY and CDR2 SYGVKD. Trimming cost V 2 bases and J 5 bases; bases outside gene matches: 1. The CDR3 has 14 amino acids.

The gene calls are TRBV5-4 and TRBJ1-1, with 7 bases identical to TRBD1. Trimming took 3 bases from V and 4 from J; bases not matched to a gene: 3. Germline loops: CDR1 SGHNT, CDR2 YYREEE (reference sequence). The CDR3 extends over 13 amino acids. The CDR3: CASSYPGGTEAFF. Here the CDR3 DNA reads TGTGCCAGCAGCTATCCAGGGGGCACTGAAGCTTTCTTT.

Notes on this clone: One end of the junction does not line up with germline, which may come from a read error. The V and J genes are TRBV5-6 and TRBJ2-7; the D is unclear. CDR1 SGHDT and CDR2 YYEEEE come from the germline V gene. The CDR3 runs 8 residues. Written as DNA, the CDR3 is TGTGCCAGCCCCCGGCCTTGGTTC. This translates into CASPRPWF.

Details on this clone: Other nucleotide sequences from this sample produce the same CDR3. This chain uses TRBV30 with TRBJ1-5, with a possible D match to TRBD1 (5 bases). Deletions cut 1 base from V and 6 bases from J, with 10 bases between. Germline lookup yields CDR1 GTSNPN and CDR2 SVGIG (reference sequence). This CDR3 comprises 13 residues. The CDR3 DNA is TGTGCCTGGAGTGCCGGGGGAGGTCAGCCCCAGCATTTT. It specifies CAWSAGGGQPQHF.

This clone is a singleton in its sample. J is TRBJ1-2 and V is TRBV28; 8 positions match TRBD1. The germline V gene encodes CDR1 MDHEN and CDR2 SYDVKM. With V trimmed by 5 bases and J by 4 bases, 6 bases remained unmatched. This CDR3 contains 14 residues. The CDR3 DNA follows: TGTGCCAGCAGTACACCAGGGGGCAGCTATGGCTACACCTTC. Translating gives CASSTPGGSYGYTF.

This clone turned up a few times. V is TRBV29-1 and J is TRBJ1-1, with 9 bases identical to TRBD1. The V segment lost 6 bases and the J segment 4 bases; nucleotides outside the gene matches: 6. Looked up from germline, CDR1 is SQVTM and CDR2 is ANQGSEA. The CDR3 length is 13 residues. CDR3 DNA: TGCAGCGTCTACAGGGGGCGCGGCACTGAAGCTTTCTTT. Its translation is CSVYRGRGTEAFF.

V is TRBV7-2 and J is TRBJ2-7; 7 bases map to TRBD2. CDR1 and CDR2 from the germline V gene are SGHTA and FQGNSA. Trimming at V came to 4 bases and at J to 3 bases, leaving 6 bases not matched to a gene. The CDR3 covers 14 residues. The CDR3 is CASSSGGRYYEQYF. CDR3 DNA sequence: TGTGCCAGCAGCTCGGGCGGGAGATACTACGAGCAGTACTTC.

This clone came up many times. Other nucleotide sequences in the sample specify the same CDR3. The V gene is TRBV6-6, the J gene TRBJ2-7; D not resolved. Germline CDR1 and CDR2: MNHNY and SVGAGI (reference sequence). V gave up 3 bases and J gave up 2 bases, with 2 bases separating them. This CDR3 comprises 11 residues. The CDR3: CASSYTYEQYF. In nucleotides, the CDR3 is TGTGCCAGCAGTTATACCTACGAGCAGTACTTC.

This chain joins TRBV4-3 and TRBJ1-5, with D unresolved. CDR1 and CDR2 (germline): LGHNA, YSLEER. This CDR3 has 15 residues. The germline V and J ends were trimmed by 0 bases and 5 bases, with 11 bases remaining between them. The CDR3 here is CASSQDNSPDQPQHF. The DNA of the CDR3 is TGCGCCAGCAGCCAAGATAACAGCCCAGATCAGCCCCAGCATTTT.

The V and J genes are TRBV27 and TRBJ2-1; D is perhaps TRBD1 or TRBD2 (6 bases each). CDR1 and CDR2 (germline): MNHEY, SMNVEV (reference sequence). This CDR3 is built from 16 residues. Trimming took 7 bases from V and 0 from J, leaving 16 bases between them. Written as DNA, the CDR3 is TGTGCCAGCATAGGAGGGGGTTCGAGCTCCTACAATGAGCAGTTCTTC. It translates to CASIGGGSSSYNEQFF.

The chain couples TRBV7-8 to TRBJ2-6, with D maybe TRBD2 (6 bases). Deletions cut 5 bases from V and 2 bases from J, with 25 bases between. The CDR3 contains 20 residues. From germline, CDR1 is SGHVS and CDR2 FQNEAQ. The CDR3 reads CASSAKTRTKGIAGANVLTF. CDR3 in DNA: TGTGCCAGCAGCGCCAAAACCCGGACTAAGGGAATCGCTGGGGCCAACGTCCTGACTTTC.

This chain joins TRBV11-2 and TRBJ2-5, with D unresolved. From germline, CDR1 is SGHAT and CDR2 FQNNGV. V shed 1 base and J shed 4 bases, with 10 bases lying between them. CDR3 length: 14 amino acids. CDR3 sequence reads: CASSLGGGPETQYF. DNA of the CDR3: TGTGCCAGCAGCTTAGGAGGCGGACCAGAGACCCAGTACTTC.

The chain employs TRBV11-2 and TRBJ2-1; D ambiguous. Germline CDR1 reads SGHAT; CDR2 reads FQNNGV. This CDR3 region has 15 residues. Trimming removed 5 bases at V and 2 bases at J, with 13 bases between. CDR3 nucleotides: TGTGCCAGCAGCCCACTCGGGTTCCCCTACAATGAGCAGTTCTTC. It is translated as CASSPLGFPYNEQFF. The entire variable domain, with the rest obtained from reference TRBV11-2 and TRBJ2-1, is as follows: EAGVAQSPRYKIIEKRQSVAFWCNPISGHATLYWYQQILGQGPKLLIQFQNNGVVDDSQLPKDRFSAERLKGVDSTLKIQPAKLEDSAVYLCASSPLGFPYNEQFFGPGTRLTVL.

The chain joins TRBV29-1 to TRBJ2-5; 12 bases line up with TRBD1. Germline V gene lookup returns CDR1 SQVTM and CDR2 ANQGSEA. With V trimmed by 1 base and J by 2 bases, 8 bases remained unmatched. The CDR3 extends over 17 amino acids. The CDR3 sequence is CSVEGGGQGAPQETQYF. The CDR3 coding sequence is TGCAGCGTTGAAGGGGGGGGACAGGGGGCCCCTCAAGAGACCCAGTACTTC.